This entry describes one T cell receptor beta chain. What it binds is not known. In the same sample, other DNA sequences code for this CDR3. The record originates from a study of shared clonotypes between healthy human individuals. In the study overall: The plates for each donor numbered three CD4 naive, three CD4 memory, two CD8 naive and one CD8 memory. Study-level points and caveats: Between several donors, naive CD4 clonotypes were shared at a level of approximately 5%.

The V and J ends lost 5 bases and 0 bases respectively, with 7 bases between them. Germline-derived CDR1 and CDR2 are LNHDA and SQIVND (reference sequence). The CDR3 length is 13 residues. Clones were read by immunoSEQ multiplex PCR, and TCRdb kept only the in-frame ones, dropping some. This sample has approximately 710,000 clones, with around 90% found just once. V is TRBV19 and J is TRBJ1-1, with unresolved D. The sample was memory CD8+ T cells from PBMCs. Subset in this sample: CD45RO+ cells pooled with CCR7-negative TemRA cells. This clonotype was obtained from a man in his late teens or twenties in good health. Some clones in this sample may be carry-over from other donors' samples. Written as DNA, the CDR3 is TGTGCCAGTAGTTTCGGGCTGAACACTGAAGCTTTCTTT. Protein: CASSFGLNTEAFF.